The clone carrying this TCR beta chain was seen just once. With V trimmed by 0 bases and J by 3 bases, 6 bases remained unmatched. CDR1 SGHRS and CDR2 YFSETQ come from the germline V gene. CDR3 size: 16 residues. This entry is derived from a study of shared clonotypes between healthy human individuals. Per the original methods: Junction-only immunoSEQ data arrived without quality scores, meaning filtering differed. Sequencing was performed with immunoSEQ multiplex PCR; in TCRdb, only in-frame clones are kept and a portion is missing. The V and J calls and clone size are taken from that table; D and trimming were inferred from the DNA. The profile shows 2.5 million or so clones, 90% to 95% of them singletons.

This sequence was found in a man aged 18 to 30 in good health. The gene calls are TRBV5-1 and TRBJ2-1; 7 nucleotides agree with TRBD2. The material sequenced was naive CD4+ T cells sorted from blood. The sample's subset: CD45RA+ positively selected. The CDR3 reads CASSLGGRGSYNEQFF. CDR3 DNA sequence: TGCGCCAGCAGCTTGGGGGGTCGCGGGAGCTACAATGAGCAGTTCTTC.